The clone carrying this T cell receptor (beta chain) was observed a few times. This sample is drawn from a study of blood T cell repertoires in COVID-19. Whole-study context: The samples span acute and convalescent COVID-19 from the United States, Italy and Spain.

Libraries were prepared by immunoSEQ multiplex PCR; TCRdb keeps only in-frame clonotypes and omits some of them. Found here are approximately 73,000 clones, roughly 86% of them singletons; the top ten hold around 0.83%. The CDR3 length is 13 residues. Per germline, CDR1 SGHTA and CDR2 FQGNSA. V shed 0 bases, J shed 6 bases, and the junction held 2 bases outside the gene matches. This clonotype was obtained from a woman aged 70-85 years with acute or convalescent COVID-19. Material for sequencing was peripheral blood. The rearrangement uses TRBV7-2 and TRBJ2-7; 7 bases are shared with TRBD2. CDR3 DNA sequence: TGTGCCAGCAGCTTAGCGGGGGAGGGCGAGCAGTACTTC. Translating gives CASSLAGEGEQYF.